This T cell receptor (beta chain) was sequenced during a study of T cells in Graves' hyperthyroidism and ophthalmopathy. Broader study findings: It was a median about 7.1 months before onset that the model predicted ophthalmopathy.

Based on clinical symptoms, serum thyroxine and TRAb, thyroid ultrasound and orbital computed tomography, diagnoses were reached. V was pared by 3 bases and J by 6 bases, with 21 bases between. This CDR3 is built from 15 residues. Germline CDR1 and CDR2: DFQATT and SNEGSKA (reference sequence). TCR beta CDR3 regions were amplified from RNA transcripts. Initially, a first-round RT-PCR of the TCR CDR3 employed the HTBI primer set. MiXCR was run by TCRdb on the multiplex PCR reads, yielding one entry per CDR3 protein. The sample includes fewer than 650,000 distinct CDR3 sequences, more than 11% of them seen just once. This clonotype was seen repeatedly, ten times or more. The target antigen is unknown.

The receptor's source is a woman in her thirties with Graves' hyperthyroidism that later progressed to Graves' ophthalmopathy. Sample: blood. V is TRBV20-1 and J is TRBJ2-7; possible D gene TRBD1, 6 bases. CDR3 in amino acids: CSASYRSRGYSEQYF. The CDR3 DNA sequence: TGCAGTGCTAGTTACCGGTCCAGGGGTTATAGCGAGCAGTACTTC.